A single sample gave rise to the 28 T cell receptor beta chains below, sequenced in a study of regulatory T cells in long-lasting Graves disease. Time point specified: newly diagnosed GD, antithyroid drugs for less than 3 months. PBMC-derived RNA was used for the TCR library. Libraries of TCR beta came from iRepertoire HTBI primers plus Arm-PCR of CDR3 regions. In TCRdb, the multiplex PCR reads were re-called with MiXCR into one record per CDR3 protein. The sample records 300,000 to 400,000 distinct CDR3 sequences, roughly a sixth being singletons. Separately, the same data were catalogued under a study of T cells in Graves' hyperthyroidism and ophthalmopathy.

The sequencing here drew on peripheral blood mononuclear cells (PBMCs), taken at new diagnosis, from a patient treated with antithyroid drugs. Every receptor here comes from a man aged 40-49 years with Graves disease.

CDR3 amino acids: CAWIAPSSGNTIYF. The CDR3 bases are TGTGCCTGGATTGCACCTAGCTCTGGAAACACCATATATTTT. The chain carries TRBV30 and TRBJ1-3; D gene unclear. Germline lookup yields CDR1 GTSNPN and CDR2 SVGIG (reference sequence). The ends were cut back, 4 bases at V and 0 bases at J, with 10 bases in the middle. The CDR3 is made up of 14 amino acids.

The V gene is TRBV7-2, the J gene TRBJ2-3; TRBD2 might be the D (7 bases). There are 18 residues in the CDR3. V shed 5 bases and J shed 3 bases, with 24 bases lying between them. In germline, CDR1 is SGHTA, CDR2 FQGNSA. This chain's CDR3 is CASSQSTRGRGGTDTQYF. As DNA, the CDR3 is TGTGCCAGCAGCCAATCGACGCGGGGCAGGGGAGGGACAGATACGCAGTATTTT.

This clonotype was recorded at least ten times. The V and J genes are TRBV20-1 and TRBJ2-3; 7 bases line up with TRBD2. Trimming took 4 bases from V and 5 from J; bases not matched to a gene: 6. CDR3 length: 13 amino acids. The germline CDR1 and CDR2 sequences are DFQATT and SNEGSKA (reference sequence). CDR3 loop: CSANPGGGDTQYF. CDR3 sequence (DNA): TGCAGTGCTAATCCGGGGGGAGGAGATACGCAGTATTTT.

This clonotype was seen a few times. V gene TRBV5-5 combines with J gene TRBJ1-1; D uncertain. Germline V gives CDR1 SGHKS, CDR2 YYEKEE (reference sequence). V was clipped by 4 bases and J by 4 bases, with 20 bases between them. The length of the CDR3 is 16 residues. The CDR3 DNA follows: TGTGCCAGCAGCCCGGGAGGGCTCGGGCTAAGCACTGAAGCTTTCTTT. Its translation: CASSPGGLGLSTEAFF.

This clonotype was counted at least ten times. J is TRBJ2-1 and V is TRBV6-1; a weak D match, TRBD1 (6 bases). The germline V gene encodes CDR1 MNHNS and CDR2 SASEGT. Trimming took 5 bases from V and 3 from J, leaving 14 bases between them. This CDR3 is built from 15 residues. The CDR3, as DNA: TGTGCCAGCAGTATAGGGGGTCGGGGCTACAATGAGCAGTTCTTC. Translation: CASSIGGRGYNEQFF.

A remark on this clonotype: A read error may be the cause here, since a much bigger clone is one base away. Here the CDR3 DNA reads TGTGCCAGCAGCTTAATGGGACAGGGGGCTCGCGAGCAGTACTTC. Amino acids: CASSLMGQGAREQYF. The V call is TRBV7-9, the J call TRBJ2-7, with 12 positions matching TRBD1. Germline-derived CDR1 and CDR2 are SEHNR and FQNEAQ (reference sequence). The CDR3 spans 15 residues. V was clipped by 2 bases and J by 6 bases; unmatched bases: 5.

This clonotype came up a few times. DNA for the CDR3: TGTGCCACCAGCAGAGGTCATGGGATTCCTAATGAAAAACTGTTTTTT. Translated: CATSRGHGIPNEKLFF. The chain carries TRBV15 and TRBJ1-4; the D is unclear. Looked up from germline, CDR1 is LNHNV and CDR2 is YYDKDF (reference sequence). The CDR3 has 16 residues. V lost 1 base and J lost 3, with 12 bases in between.

This clonotype was picked up one time. This rearrangement joins TRBV6-2 or TRBV6-3 to TRBJ2-5; D is unclear. V gave up 5 bases and J gave up 0 bases, with 7 bases separating them. This CDR3 comprises 13 residues. CDR1 is MNHEY, CDR2 SVGEGT, per germline. The CDR3 protein is CASSDRYQETQYF. CDR3 nucleotide sequence: TGTGCCAGCAGTGACCGGTACCAAGAGACCCAGTACTTC.

This clonotype was seen repeatedly, ten times or more. The CDR3 protein is CASSSRSGYYNEQFF. The CDR3 nucleotides read TGTGCCAGCAGTTCCCGGAGCGGATACTACAATGAGCAGTTCTTC. The chain couples TRBV12-3 or TRBV12-4 to TRBJ2-1, with D tentatively TRBD2 (5 bases). V gave up 4 bases and J gave up 3 bases, with 13 bases separating them. CDR3 length: 15 amino acids.

J is TRBJ1-4 and V is TRBV5-1; a possible D gene is TRBD1 (5 bases). The V end lost 4 bases, the J end lost 0 bases, and 16 bases lay between the germline ends. The CDR3 consists of 17 residues. Germline V gene sequence: CDR1 SGHRS, CDR2 YFSETQ. CDR3 sequence (DNA): TGCGCCAGCAGCCCATACAATGGACACGCAACTAATGAAAAACTGTTTTTT. Protein: CASSPYNGHATNEKLFF.

There are a few counts of this clonotype. A read error may be the cause here, since a much bigger clone is one base away. The CDR3 carries no conserved terminal phenylalanine or tryptophan, so it likely arises from a read error. The limits of the CDR3 on the DNA are not certain, so only TCRdb's listed CDR3 is given. The gene calls are TRBV28 and TRBJ2-1; TRBD1, the D gene given by the table, was not confirmed from the DNA. Including both end residues, the CDR3 is 16 amino acids long. CDR1 and CDR2 from the germline V gene are MDHEN and SYDVKM. CDR3 amino acids: CASSPPLGPGHNTQYL.

The CDR3, as DNA: TGTGCCAGCAGCCCAGGGGTACCCAATCAGCCCCAGCATTTT. Protein: CASSPGVPNQPQHF. J is TRBJ1-5 and V is TRBV27, with TRBD1 as a possible D gene (6 bases). Per germline, CDR1 MNHEY and CDR2 SMNVEV (reference sequence). The CDR3 contains 14 residues. V was shortened by 6 bases and J by 3 bases, with 12 bases between the two germline ends.

CDR3 loop: CATSKRTGGGETQYF. The DNA of the CDR3 is TGTGCCACCAGCAAGAGAACGGGGGGAGGAGAGACCCAGTACTTC. The chain is built from TRBV15 and TRBJ2-5; TRBD2 matches at 7 bases. This CDR3 contains 15 residues. CDR1 is LNHNV, CDR2 YYDKDF, per germline (reference sequence). The V and J ends lost 4 bases and 4 bases, in that order; junction bases with no gene match: 9.

This clonotype was seen at least ten times. The chain is built from TRBV5-5 and TRBJ2-2, with a possible D match to TRBD1 (5 bases). Germline CDR1 is SGHKS and CDR2 is YYEKEE (reference sequence). The germline V and J ends were trimmed by 6 bases and 6 bases, with 12 bases remaining between them. The CDR3 runs to 13 residues. The CDR3 is CASTRALAGELFF. The CDR3, as DNA: TGTGCCAGCACCAGGGCCCTCGCCGGGGAGCTGTTTTTT.

This chain uses TRBV5-8 with TRBJ1-5, with a weak D call TRBD1 (5 bases). The germline gives CDR1 SGHTS, CDR2 YDEGEE. The CDR3 extends over 17 amino acids. Trimming shortened V by 4 bases and J by 2 bases, and 19 bases separated the two germline ends. This CDR3 is CASSLTRGSGGNQPQHF. The CDR3 nucleotides are TGTGCCAGCAGCCTAACCCGGGGCTCCGGGGGCAATCAGCCCCAGCATTTT.

Concerning this clonotype itself: A read error may be the cause here, since a much bigger clone is one base away. The V gene is TRBV6-1, the J gene TRBJ1-2, with no clear D. The CDR3 is 15 amino acids. Looked up from germline, CDR1 is MNHNS and CDR2 is SASEGT. In DNA, the CDR3 is TGTGCCAGCAGTGGCGGGTCTTCCGGCTACTATAGCTACACCTTC. Protein: CASSGGSSGYYSYTF.

The sample holds many counts of this clonotype. This sequence joins TRBV7-2 and TRBJ2-3; TRBD2 matches at 10 bases. With V trimmed by 5 bases and J by 1 base, 12 bases remained unmatched. CDR3 size: 18 residues. From germline, CDR1 is SGHTA and CDR2 FQGNSA. CDR3 in DNA: TGTGCCAGCAGCCCAACCGGAACGAGCGGGGGGGGCACAGATACGCAGTATTTT. It translates to CASSPTGTSGGGTDTQYF.

The rearrangement uses TRBV19 and TRBJ2-7; the match to TRBD2 covers 7 bases. This CDR3 contains 16 residues. The germline V gene encodes CDR1 LNHDA and CDR2 SQIVND (reference sequence). Trimming took 5 bases from V and 0 from J; bases not matched to a gene: 10. The CDR3 DNA is TGTGCCAGTAGTGGTACTGGGAGGGCCAGCTCCTACGAGCAGTACTTC. It translates to CASSGTGRASSYEQYF.

This clonotype was detected ten times or more. V usage is TRBV6-2 or TRBV6-3 and J usage is TRBJ1-5; D is perhaps TRBD1 (6 bases). The CDR3 loop spans 15 amino acids. The germline V gene encodes CDR1 MNHEY and CDR2 SVGEGT. Trimming removed 2 bases from V and 6 bases from J, with 14 bases in between. CDR3 region: CASSYVGGAVQPQHF. In DNA, the CDR3 is TGTGCCAGCAGTTACGTGGGGGGCGCGGTTCAGCCCCAGCATTTT.

This clonotype was detected many times. The chain carries TRBV2 and TRBJ1-5; a weak D match, TRBD1 (5 bases). The CDR3 runs to 19 residues. Per the germline V gene, CDR1 is SNHLY and CDR2 is FYNNEI. V gave up 2 bases and J gave up 6 bases, with 26 bases separating them. CDR3 in DNA: TGTGCCAGCAGTGAACCAGCCACCCCCGGGGGAGTGTTGATTCAGCCCCAGCATTTT. Translation gives CASSEPATPGGVLIQPQHF.

This clonotype was recorded many times. The genes are TRBV5-5 and TRBJ1-3; 7 bases fit TRBD1. CDR1 is SGHKS, CDR2 YYEKEE, per germline (reference sequence). The J segment lost 4 bases and the V segment lost 2 bases, leaving 3 bases of the junction unmatched. CDR3 length equals 14 residues. CDR3 amino acids: CASSLGGLGNTIYF. The CDR3 nucleotides read TGTGCCAGCAGCTTAGGGGGCCTCGGAAACACCATATATTTT.

This clonotype was seen at least ten times. The chain uses TRBV9 and TRBJ2-3, with unresolved D. This CDR3 has 17 amino acids. Germline CDR1 and CDR2: SGDLS and YYNGEE. Trimming stripped 0 bases from V and 0 bases from J, with 14 bases between. CDR3: CASSVAATGTSTDTQYF. The CDR3 DNA follows: TGTGCCAGCAGCGTAGCTGCGACCGGAACTAGCACAGATACGCAGTATTTT.

Turning to this clonotype: A much larger clone differs from this one at a single base, so this may be a read error. Without the conserved terminal phenylalanine or tryptophan, this CDR3 likely stems from a read error. V gene TRBV6-2 or TRBV6-3 combines with J gene TRBJ2-3; D might be TRBD2 (5 bases). Germline V gene data show CDR1 as MNHEY and CDR2 as SVGEGT. V lost 3 bases and J lost 4, with 11 bases in between. This CDR3 contains 14 residues. This CDR3 is CASSYSPRADTQYL. Written as DNA, the CDR3 is TGTGCCAGCAGTTATTCCCCGCGGGCAGATACGCAGTATCTT.

The table lists this clonotype with many counts. The junction departs from the called germline gene at one end, perhaps through a read error. The CDR3 DNA reads TGTGCCAGCAGCTTAGATCGGGGAAACTATGGCTACACCTTC. The encoded protein is CASSLDRGNYGYTF. This chain joins TRBV5-1 and TRBJ1-2; D is unclear. This CDR3 is 14 amino acids long. Germline V gene lookup returns CDR1 SGHRS and CDR2 YFSETQ.

The table lists this clonotype with a few counts. In nucleotides, the CDR3 is TGTGCCAGCCCAGGCTACACCTTC. Residues: CASPGYTF. This chain links TRBV2 with TRBJ1-2; D not certain. The germline V gene encodes CDR1 SNHLY and CDR2 FYNNEI. V gave up 8 bases and J gave up 8 bases, with 3 bases separating them. The CDR3 spans 8 residues.

Ten or more counts support this clonotype. The V call is TRBV6-5, the J call TRBJ2-7, with a possible D match to TRBD1 (7 bases). The germline gives CDR1 MNHEY, CDR2 SVGAGI. V was shortened by 4 bases and J by 3 bases, with 13 bases between the two germline ends. This CDR3 comprises 14 residues. CDR3 residues: CASSSYRGLYEQYF. In DNA form, the CDR3 reads TGTGCCAGCAGTTCTTACAGGGGACTCTACGAGCAGTACTTC.

This clonotype was seen ten or more times. The rearrangement uses TRBV30 and TRBJ2-5, with D uncertain. The CDR3 is made up of 10 amino acids. Germline V CDR1 and CDR2: GTSNPN, SVGIG (reference sequence). CDR3 sequence: CAFAVETQYF. For the CDR3, the DNA is TGTGCTTTCGCGGTAGAGACCCAGTACTTC.

This clonotype turned up a few times. V and J are TRBV4-1 and TRBJ1-2, with 7 bases that match TRBD1. Trimming took 2 bases from V and 0 from J; bases not matched to a gene: 3. Germline CDR1 is MGHRA and CDR2 is YSYEKL. This CDR3 region has 15 residues. CDR3 loop: CASSQQTGSNYGYTF. The CDR3 DNA is TGCGCCAGCAGCCAACAGACAGGGTCTAACTATGGCTACACCTTC.